The 27 T cell receptor beta chains reported below all come from one sample, sequenced in a study of radiation and T cells in renal cell carcinoma. Time point here: blood 4 weeks post-SBRT, at nephrectomy. Treatment defined: 15 Gy SBRT to primary tumor, nephrectomy 4 weeks later. Some clones are missing from TCRdb's copy, which holds only in-frame ones; the method was immunoSEQ multiplex PCR. Seen here are approximately 150,000 clones, less than 90% observed once, and the top ten hold roughly 17%. Specimen: blood, collected from a patient whose treatment included radiotherapy and nephrectomy. These receptors were obtained from a woman aged 45-59 years with renal cell carcinoma.

This sequence joins TRBV27 and TRBJ2-7; 8 bases align to TRBD2. In germline, CDR1 is MNHEY, CDR2 SMNVEV (reference sequence). After removal of 2 bases from V and 0 bases from J, the junction contained 0 bases not matched to a gene. CDR3 length: 14 residues. The CDR3 sequence is CASSLGLASYEQYF. The CDR3 DNA reads TGTGCCAGCAGTTTAGGACTAGCCTCCTACGAGCAGTACTTC.

CDR3 region: CASSSGGRQETQYF. The CDR3, as DNA: TGTGCCAGCAGTTCGGGCGGGAGGCAAGAGACCCAGTACTTC. The chain combines TRBV27 with TRBJ2-5, with 8 bases fitting TRBD2. Germline CDR1 MNHEY, CDR2 SMNVEV (reference sequence). The CDR3 totals 14 residues. V was clipped by 4 bases and J by 2 bases; unmatched bases: 3.

This clone was observed a single time. The chain uses TRBV7-9 and TRBJ1-2; no clear D. Trimming cost V 7 bases and J 5 bases, with 17 bases left between them. Looked up from germline, CDR1 is SEHNR and CDR2 is FQNEAQ (reference sequence). This CDR3 spans 14 amino acids. The CDR3 DNA is TGTGCCAGCATCAACTCCGCGTCCTTTTATGGCTACACCTTC. Protein product: CASINSASFYGYTF.

The V call is TRBV2, the J call TRBJ2-7, with D possibly being TRBD1 (6 bases). The CDR3 is 12 amino acids. Trimming cost V 2 bases and J 5 bases, with 7 bases left between them. Germline assignment: CDR1 SNHLY and CDR2 FYNNEI. CDR3 residues: CASSETGHEQYF. CDR3 DNA: TGTGCCAGCAGTGAAACAGGGCACGAGCAGTACTTC. The whole variable domain, remainder taken from reference TRBV2 and TRBJ2-7, is EPEVTQTPSHQVTQMGQEVILRCVPISNHLYFYWYRQILGQKVEFLVSFYNNEISEKSEIFDDQFSVERPDGSNFTLKIRSTKLEDSAMYFCASSETGHEQYFGPGTRLTVT.

This clone was seen once. The V call is TRBV7-9, the J call TRBJ1-4; 9 bases map to TRBD1. CDR1 is SEHNR and CDR2 is FQNEAQ in the germline V gene (reference sequence). J lost 6 bases, V lost 5 bases, and 7 bases had no gene match. CDR3 size: 15 residues. The DNA of the CDR3 is TGTGCCAGCAGCCTACAGGGGGCGCGCGATGAAAAACTGTTTTTT. Translated: CASSLQGARDEKLFF. The whole variable domain, filled in from reference TRBV7-9 and TRBJ1-4, reads DTGVSQNPRHKITKRGQNVTFRCDPISEHNRLYWYRQTLGQGPEFLTYFQNEAQLEKSRLLSDRFSAERPKGSFSTLEIQRTEQGDSAMYLCASSLQGARDEKLFFGSGTQLSVL.

In this sample, this clone turned up once. The chain has TRBV15 and TRBJ2-5; possibly TRBD2 for D (5 bases). Trimming left V 3 bases short and J 5 bases short, with 10 bases between. CDR1 LNHNV and CDR2 YYDKDF come from the germline V gene (reference sequence). This CDR3 is built from 13 residues. This CDR3 reads CATSRDTGETQYF. DNA for the CDR3: TGTGCCACCAGCAGGGATACGGGGGAGACCCAGTACTTC.

Turning to this clone: At one end the junction does not follow the germline gene, possibly because of a read error. The chain has TRBV29-1 and TRBJ2-3, with 7 positions matching TRBD1. The V gene's germline CDR1 is SQVTM and CDR2 ANQGSEA. CDR3 length: 13 residues. In DNA form, the CDR3 reads TGCAGCGTCGAAGACAGGGTCACAGATACGCAGTATTTT. Encoded protein: CSVEDRVTDTQYF.

CDR3 nucleotide sequence: TGTGCCAGCAGGCCCCCGGGGATAGCTGGAAACACCATATATTTT. It is translated as CASRPPGIAGNTIYF. The chain recombines TRBV6-5 with TRBJ1-3; D remains ambiguous. Germline CDR1 is MNHEY and CDR2 is SVGAGI. CDR3 length equals 15 residues. The V and J ends lost 6 bases and 2 bases respectively, with 14 bases between them.

V gene TRBV9 combines with J gene TRBJ2-3; weak D call: TRBD1 (5 bases). V gave up 4 bases and J gave up 0 bases, with 15 bases separating them. Germline CDR1 SGDLS, CDR2 YYNGEE. The CDR3 runs 16 residues. The CDR3 DNA reads TGTGCCAGCAGCTCAGATCAGGGTCGAAGCACAGATACGCAGTATTTT. Amino acid sequence: CASSSDQGRSTDTQYF.

V usage is TRBV11-3 and J usage is TRBJ2-7, with TRBD1 matching 9 bases. Germline CDR1 is SGHNT and CDR2 is YENEEA. J lost 3 bases, V lost 4 bases, and 1 base had no gene match. The CDR3 totals 13 residues. The CDR3 loop is CASSWGQGYEQYF. The DNA for the CDR3 is TGTGCCAGCAGCTGGGGACAGGGCTACGAGCAGTACTTC.

The chain combines TRBV4-1 with TRBJ1-2; D perhaps matches TRBD1 (5 bases). Germline-derived CDR1 and CDR2 are MGHRA and YSYEKL. The V and J ends lost 0 bases and 7 bases respectively, with 15 bases between them. CDR3 length: 15 amino acids. CDR3 DNA sequence: TGCGCCAGCAGCCAAGATTATGACAGTAAAAGTGGCTACACCTTC. It yields the protein CASSQDYDSKSGYTF.

The chain recombines TRBV6-5 with TRBJ2-1; D is ambiguous. Between the trimmed V and J ends, which lost 5 bases and 5 bases, there was a span of 10 bases. The CDR3 sequence is 13 residues long. Germline values: CDR1 MNHEY, CDR2 SVGAGI. The CDR3 region has the DNA TGTGCCAGCAGTCTACGGGCAAACAATGAGCAGTTCTTC. Its protein product is CASSLRANNEQFF.

This sequence joins TRBV5-4 and TRBJ2-5; 7 positions match TRBD2. Germline-derived CDR1 and CDR2 are SGHNT and YYREEE (reference sequence). The CDR3 runs to 14 residues. J lost 3 bases, V lost 4 bases, and 6 bases had no gene match. In DNA, the CDR3 is TGTGCCAGCAGCCTGGATGGGACTAAAGAGACCCAGTACTTC. Its protein product is CASSLDGTKETQYF. The full variable domain, its missing parts supplied by reference TRBV5-4 and TRBJ2-5, is ETGVTQSPTHLIKTRGQQVTLRCSSQSGHNTVSWYQQALGQGPQFIFQYYREEENGRGNFPPRFSGLQFPNYSSELNVNALELDDSALYLCASSLDGTKETQYFGPGTRLLVL.

This rearrangement joins TRBV19 to TRBJ1-1; the D gene is possibly TRBD1 (6 bases). V gave up 6 bases and J gave up 9 bases, with 23 bases separating them. Germline-derived CDR1 and CDR2 are LNHDA and SQIVND (reference sequence). This CDR3 comprises 15 residues. CDR3 loop: CASSTTIGTYEKAFF. DNA for the CDR3: TGTGCCAGTAGCACCACCATCGGGACATACGAAAAAGCTTTCTTT.

V and J are TRBV7-2 and TRBJ1-5; TRBD1 is a possible D gene (5 bases). Germline CDR1 is SGHTA and CDR2 is FQGNSA. V lost 2 bases and J lost 7, with 12 bases in between. The CDR3 length is 14 residues. As DNA, the CDR3 is TGTGCCAGCAGCTTATGGGGCTTGGGGCAGCCCCAGCATTTT. Protein: CASSLWGLGQPQHF.

The chain has TRBV4-3 and TRBJ2-3, with D perhaps matching TRBD1 (5 bases). The CDR3 runs 16 residues. Germline V CDR1 and CDR2: LGHNA, YSLEER. V was cut by 0 bases and J by 2 bases, with 12 bases left in between. CDR3: CASSQDWGITTDTQYF. CDR3 DNA sequence: TGCGCCAGCAGCCAAGATTGGGGCATTACCACAGATACGCAGTATTTT.

The genes are TRBV10-3 and TRBJ1-5; D might be TRBD1 (5 bases). V lost 1 base, J lost 4 bases, and 11 bases lay in between. The germline gives CDR1 ENHRY, CDR2 SYGVKD. The CDR3 spans 15 residues. The CDR3: CAISEYAGENQPQHF. Here the CDR3 DNA reads TGTGCCATCAGTGAGTACGCGGGGGAGAATCAGCCCCAGCATTTT.

This clone occurred once. The V and J genes are TRBV27 and TRBJ2-7, with TRBD2 matching over 15 bases. The germline gives CDR1 MNHEY, CDR2 SMNVEV (reference sequence). V was pared by 5 bases and J by 3 bases, with 8 bases of the junction left unmatched. CDR3 length: 17 residues. The CDR3 region is CASSPGLAGGISYEQYF. The CDR3 region has the DNA TGTGCCAGCAGTCCGGGACTAGCGGGAGGCATTAGCTACGAGCAGTACTTC.

The V call is TRBV7-2, the J call TRBJ2-6; no firm D call. Trimming took 3 bases from V and 2 from J, leaving 8 bases between them. Germline V gene data show CDR1 as SGHTA and CDR2 as FQGNSA. This CDR3 spans 15 amino acids. CDR3 region: CASSFGLAGANVLTF. The CDR3 DNA is TGTGCCAGCAGCTTTGGGTTAGCTGGGGCCAACGTCCTGACTTTC. Complete variable domain (other parts from reference TRBV7-2 and TRBJ2-6): GAGVSQSPSNKVTEKGKDVELRCDPISGHTALYWYRQSLGQGLEFLIYFQGNSAPDKSGLPSDRFSAERTGGSVSTLTIQRTQQEDSAVYLCASSFGLAGANVLTFGAGSRLTVL.

The gene calls are TRBV19 and TRBJ2-7, with TRBD1 matching over 8 bases. Germline CDR1 is LNHDA and CDR2 is SQIVND (reference sequence). With V trimmed by 6 bases and J by 3 bases, 7 bases remained unmatched. This CDR3 spans 14 amino acids. CDR3 in DNA: TGTGCCAGTAGAGGCCGGGACAGGAACTACGAGCAGTACTTC. As protein: CASRGRDRNYEQYF.

This clone was detected once. The chain employs TRBV4-2 and TRBJ2-2, with 9 bases aligning to TRBD2. J was trimmed by 4 bases and V by 1 base; bases with no gene match: 7. This CDR3 has 17 amino acids. Germline V lookup: CDR1 LGHNA, CDR2 YNFKEQ. The DNA for the CDR3 is TGTGCCAGCAGCCAAGCGGCGGGAGGGCCCGTCACCGGGGAGCTGTTTTTT. Translated, it gives CASSQAAGGPVTGELFF.

The chain employs TRBV5-1 and TRBJ1-4; TRBD1 might be the D (6 bases). This CDR3 contains 16 residues. Germline CDR1 is SGHRS and CDR2 is YFSETQ. V was trimmed by 4 bases and J by 8 bases, leaving 21 bases between them. Here the CDR3 DNA reads TGCGCCAGCAGCCCGGGACATCCGGGGGGAGGGGAAAAACTGTTTTTT. Translated: CASSPGHPGGGEKLFF.

V usage is TRBV6-6 and J usage is TRBJ1-1; D gene ambiguous. From germline, CDR1 is MNHNY and CDR2 SVGAGI (reference sequence). The CDR3 has 14 residues. Trimming pared 7 bases from V and 1 base from J, leaving 13 bases between. The CDR3 coding sequence is TGTGCCAGCACCTTAGACGGTTCGAACACTGAAGCTTTCTTT. Translating it yields CASTLDGSNTEAFF.

The V gene is TRBV2, the J gene TRBJ1-1; D is perhaps TRBD1 (5 bases). The CDR3 loop spans 13 amino acids. The V end lost 7 bases, the J end lost 4 bases, and 13 bases lay between the germline ends. CDR1 is SNHLY and CDR2 is FYNNEI in the germline V gene. The CDR3 protein is CASTEGVSTEAFF. Here the CDR3 DNA reads TGTGCCAGCACCGAAGGGGTGAGCACTGAAGCTTTCTTT.

V usage is TRBV20-1 and J usage is TRBJ2-1; TRBD2 might be the D (5 bases). CDR1 DFQATT and CDR2 SNEGSKA come from the germline V gene (reference sequence). The CDR3 sequence is 11 residues long. V lost 6 bases to trimming and J lost 5 bases, with 8 bases between them. This CDR3 is CSATRNNEQFF. CDR3 DNA: TGCAGTGCCACTAGGAACAATGAGCAGTTCTTC.

The chain carries TRBV7-2 and TRBJ1-1; D unclear. The V and J ends lost 2 bases and 2 bases respectively, with 9 bases between them. Germline V gene lookup returns CDR1 SGHTA and CDR2 FQGNSA. The CDR3 covers 14 residues. The CDR3 is CASSLFGDNTEAFF. DNA of the CDR3: TGTGCCAGCAGCTTATTCGGCGATAACACTGAAGCTTTCTTT.

The chain links TRBV6-1 to TRBJ1-1, with 7 bases fitting TRBD1. The trim removed 4 bases at V and 4 bases at J, leaving 3 bases unmatched. CDR3 size: 13 residues. Germline CDR1 MNHNS, CDR2 SASEGT. The CDR3 coding sequence is TGTGCCAGCAGTGCGGGACAGCTCACTGAAGCTTTCTTT. Protein product: CASSAGQLTEAFF.